This T cell receptor beta chain derives from a study of cytomegalovirus exposure and HLA in healthy donors. Study results and caveats: High sensitivity and specificity were reportedly achieved when the classifier diagnosed cytomegalovirus status. In all likelihood, a cluster of highly shared sequence variants was a sequencing artifact.

PCR was performed using 60 Vbeta and 13 Jbeta primers. The repertoire was sequenced with immunoSEQ multiplex PCR; TCRdb's copy has only in-frame clones and lacks some. The sample records over 110,000 clones, approximately 82% being singletons. On this clone itself: The target antigen is unknown.

J was trimmed by 2 bases and V by 3 bases; bases with no gene match: 3. Germline CDR1 reads SGHRS; CDR2 reads YFSETQ. This CDR3 spans 16 amino acids. The sequence was obtained from a woman between 55 and 75 years old in good health and CMV-seropositive. Input material: PBMCs. The V gene is TRBV5-1, the J gene TRBJ2-2, with TRBD1 matching over 11 bases. The CDR3 region has the DNA TGCGCCAGCAGCTCGGACAGGGGGCTTAACACCGGGGAGCTGTTTTTT. Its protein product is CASSSDRGLNTGELFF.